Below, 12 T cell receptor beta chains from the same sample are listed, as sequenced in a study of T cells in Graves' hyperthyroidism and ophthalmopathy. Amplification yielded TCR beta CDR3 regions, with RNA transcripts as the source. The HTBI primer set served for first-round RT-PCR of the TCR CDR3. A single record per CDR3 protein comes from TCRdb applying MiXCR to the multiplex PCR reads. The sample yields roughly 280,000 distinct CDR3 sequences, 17% seen once. The specimen was blood. These receptors were collected from a woman aged 55-70 years with Graves' ophthalmopathy.

Many counts were recorded for this clonotype. The genes are TRBV28 and TRBJ2-7; 10 bases align to TRBD2. This CDR3 has 15 amino acids. Germline lookup yields CDR1 MDHEN and CDR2 SYDVKM. V lost 5 bases and J lost 6; bases outside the gene matches: 10. The CDR3 spells CASSIPSGRGPEQYF. The CDR3, as DNA: TGTGCCAGCAGTATACCTAGCGGGAGAGGACCCGAGCAGTACTTC. The full variable domain, with the rest looked up from reference TRBV28 and TRBJ2-7, is DVKVTQSSRYLVKRTGEKVFLECVQDMDHENMFWYRQDPGLGLRLIYFSYDVKMKEKGDIPEGYSVSREKKERFSLILESASTNQTSMYLCASSIPSGRGPEQYFGPGTRLTVT.

This clonotype has at least ten counts. The CDR3 region is CASSRPSERESYNEQFF. In nucleotides, the CDR3 is TGTGCCAGCAGTCGCCCCTCCGAGCGGGAGTCCTACAATGAGCAGTTCTTC. This chain connects TRBV28 to TRBJ2-1, with 8 bases identical to TRBD2. Germline values: CDR1 MDHEN, CDR2 SYDVKM. This CDR3 comprises 17 residues. J was trimmed by 1 base and V by 5 bases; bases with no gene match: 10.

The table lists this clonotype with many counts. This chain uses TRBV10-3 with TRBJ2-1; TRBD2 agrees at 13 bases. The CDR3 has 19 amino acids. Germline V lookup: CDR1 ENHRY, CDR2 SYGVKD. Trimming at V came to 3 bases and at J to 0 bases, leaving 8 bases not matched to a gene. The CDR3 loop reads CAISDPLGLAGISYNEQFF. The DNA of the CDR3 is TGTGCCATCAGTGACCCATTGGGACTAGCGGGAATCTCCTACAATGAGCAGTTCTTC.

The V gene is TRBV5-1, the J gene TRBJ2-7, with D possibly called TRBD1 or TRBD2 (5 bases each). CDR1 SGHRS and CDR2 YFSETQ come from the germline V gene. CDR3 length: 17 amino acids. Between the trimmed V and J ends, which lost 0 bases and 0 bases, there was a span of 16 bases. CDR3 sequence: CASSLEFPGLPSYEQYF. The CDR3 bases are TGCGCCAGCAGCTTGGAGTTTCCGGGGCTACCCTCCTACGAGCAGTACTTC.

This clonotype was seen at least ten times. The rearrangement joins TRBV7-9 to TRBJ1-1, with D possibly being TRBD1 (5 bases). Between the trimmed V and J ends, which lost 2 bases and 4 bases, there was a span of 14 bases. The CDR3 totals 15 residues. Germline CDR1 and CDR2: SEHNR and FQNEAQ (reference sequence). The CDR3 reads CASSLSDSPGTEAFF. The DNA for the CDR3 is TGTGCCAGCAGCTTATCTGACAGTCCGGGCACTGAAGCTTTCTTT.

The V and J genes are TRBV6-2 or TRBV6-3 and TRBJ1-5; a weak D match, TRBD1 (5 bases). The V end was cut by 6 bases, the J end by 5 bases, with 14 bases between. CDR1 and CDR2 (germline): MNHEY, SVGEGT. The CDR3 runs to 14 residues. As DNA, the CDR3 is TGTGCCAGCAGAGTTCTCGGAGGGGATCAGCCCCAGCATTTT. The encoded protein is CASRVLGGDQPQHF.

The table lists this clonotype with a few counts. The chain recombines TRBV6-1 with TRBJ2-1; 13 nucleotides match TRBD2. The CDR3 consists of 15 residues. The germline V gene encodes CDR1 MNHNS and CDR2 SASEGT. V lost 5 bases, J lost 9 bases, and 7 bases stayed unmatched. CDR3 nucleotide sequence: TGTGCCAGCAGTCCGACTAGCGGGGGGCGGGTTGAGCAGTTCTTC. Its translation is CASSPTSGGRVEQFF.

This clonotype was counted between two and nine times. The rearrangement links TRBV9 to TRBJ2-5; TRBD1 matches at 9 bases. In germline, CDR1 is SGDLS, CDR2 YYNGEE. The CDR3 covers 15 residues. Unmatched junction bases numbered 5, after V lost 3 bases and J lost 2 bases. The CDR3 sequence: CASSARDREQETQYF. In DNA, the CDR3 is TGTGCCAGCAGCGCCCGGGACAGGGAGCAAGAGACCCAGTACTTC.

The chain couples TRBV28 to TRBJ2-1; 7 positions agree with TRBD2. Germline CDR1 MDHEN, CDR2 SYDVKM. The J segment lost 4 bases and the V segment lost 7 bases, leaving 10 bases of the junction unmatched. The length of the CDR3 is 15 residues. The CDR3 DNA reads TGTGCCAGCACCCTTCTAAGCGGGAAGTACAATGAGCAGTTCTTC. Translating it yields CASTLLSGKYNEQFF.

This clonotype was found many times. The V gene is TRBV11-2, the J gene TRBJ2-6; D call uncertain. This CDR3 has 17 amino acids. Germline V gene lookup returns CDR1 SGHAT and CDR2 FQNNGV. V lost 0 bases, J lost 0 bases, and 9 bases lay in between. The CDR3 DNA reads TGTGCCAGCAGCTTAGATCCAACAGACTCTGGGGCCAACGTCCTGACTTTC. Its translation is CASSLDPTDSGANVLTF.

This clonotype was picked up many times. The rearrangement joins TRBV20-1 to TRBJ2-7; the D is unclear. The V gene lost 0 bases and the J gene lost 2 bases, with 8 bases spanning the gap. The CDR3 sequence is 13 residues long. Germline V gives CDR1 DFQATT, CDR2 SNEGSKA (reference sequence). The CDR3 protein is CSARDDLPYEQYF. Written as DNA, the CDR3 is TGCAGTGCTAGAGATGACCTACCCTACGAGCAGTACTTC.

In this sample, this clonotype turned up many times. The genes are TRBV10-2 and TRBJ1-1; tentatively, D is TRBD1 (5 bases). The CDR3 covers 15 residues. V was shortened by 3 bases and J by 3 bases, with 14 bases between the two germline ends. The germline gives CDR1 WSHSY, CDR2 SAAADI. The CDR3 region is CASSDQRRGYTEAFF. The CDR3 DNA follows: TGCGCCAGCAGTGACCAGCGCCGGGGGTACACTGAAGCTTTCTTT.